The 26 T cell receptor beta chains presented below share a single source sample, sequenced in a study of blood T cell repertoires in COVID-19. Measured with immunoSEQ multiplex PCR; TCRdb has only the in-frame clones, and not every one. The sample lists 55,000 to 65,000 clones, roughly 85% occurring once. Sequenced sample: peripheral blood. These receptors came from a man between 60 and 75 years old with acute or convalescent COVID-19.

This chain connects TRBV3-1 (or the pseudogene TRBV3-2) to TRBJ1-4, with D tentatively TRBD1 (5 bases). CDR1 and CDR2 (germline): LGHDT, YNNKEL (reference sequence). The length of the CDR3 is 13 residues. V shed 4 bases and J shed 11 bases, with 14 bases lying between them. The CDR3 sequence: CASSRGTMQKLFF. The CDR3 DNA is TGTGCCAGCAGCCGGGGGACTATGCAGAAACTGTTTTTT.

This chain uses TRBV7-3 with TRBJ2-3; tentative D call: TRBD1 (6 bases). Germline assignment: CDR1 SGHTA and CDR2 FQGTGA. The V end was cut by 1 base, the J end by 8 bases, with 10 bases between. CDR3 size: 13 residues. The CDR3: CASSLNEGGTQYF. As DNA, the CDR3 is TGTGCCAGCAGCTTAAATGAAGGGGGTACGCAGTATTTT.

V and J are TRBV9 and TRBJ2-5; 8 nucleotides align to TRBD1. In germline, CDR1 is SGDLS, CDR2 YYNGEE. The CDR3 consists of 14 residues. V trimming: 2 bases; J trimming: 6 bases; junction bases outside the gene matches: 6. Written as DNA, the CDR3 is TGTGCCAGCAGCGTTGGAACAGGGGGTCAGACCCAGTACTTC. It translates to CASSVGTGGQTQYF.

This chain links TRBV10-2 with TRBJ2-5; D uncertain. This CDR3 has 16 amino acids. CDR1 WSHSY and CDR2 SAAADI come from the germline V gene. The V gene lost 7 bases and the J gene lost 0 bases, with 18 bases spanning the gap. This CDR3 is CASTTSELMYQETQYF. The CDR3 coding sequence is TGCGCCAGCACCACCTCCGAACTAATGTACCAAGAGACCCAGTACTTC.

The rearrangement uses TRBV6-2 or TRBV6-3 and TRBJ1-2; 7 bases line up with TRBD1. Germline assignment: CDR1 MNHEY and CDR2 SVGEGT. V trimming: 2 bases; J trimming: 6 bases; junction bases outside the gene matches: 6. CDR3 length: 14 amino acids. CDR3 DNA sequence: TGTGCCAGCAGTTACACCCCCGACAGGGATGGCTACACCTTC. Its translation is CASSYTPDRDGYTF.

The rearrangement joins TRBV28 to TRBJ2-7; TRBD1 might be the D (6 bases). V lost 5 bases to trimming and J lost 5 bases, with 22 bases between them. The length of the CDR3 is 16 residues. The germline CDR1 and CDR2 sequences are MDHEN and SYDVKM. The CDR3 DNA is TGTGCCAGCAGTCCCCTGACAGGTACGGTGCGACACGAGCAGTACTTC. Translation gives CASSPLTGTVRHEQYF.

The genes are TRBV5-1 and TRBJ2-7, with TRBD2 identical over 7 bases. V shed 2 bases, J shed 4 bases, and the junction held 3 bases outside the gene matches. Germline values: CDR1 SGHRS, CDR2 YFSETQ. The CDR3 is made up of 13 amino acids. DNA of the CDR3: TGCGCCAGCAGCTTAGCGGGATCGTACGAGCAGTACTTC. Amino acid sequence: CASSLAGSYEQYF.

CDR3 bases: TGTGCCAGCAGCTTGTGGGGGGTTAGGACTGAAGCTTTCTTT. Residues: CASSLWGVRTEAFF. The chain uses TRBV5-6 and TRBJ1-1; possibly TRBD1 for D (5 bases). The CDR3 runs to 14 residues. V lost 1 base and J 5 bases, leaving 12 bases between the germline ends. Germline assignment: CDR1 SGHDT and CDR2 YYEEEE. The full variable domain, completed using reference TRBV5-6 and TRBJ1-1, is DAGVTQSPTHLIKTRGQQVTLRCSPKSGHDTVSWYQQALGQGPQFIFQYYEEEERQRGNFPDRFSGHQFPNYSSELNVNALLLGDSALYLCASSLWGVRTEAFFGQGTRLTVV.

This clone appeared a single time. The chain has TRBV6-5 and TRBJ2-2; D may be TRBD1 (5 bases). Trimming left V 0 bases short and J 3 bases short, with 11 bases between. CDR1 and CDR2 from the germline V gene are MNHEY and SVGAGI. This CDR3 spans 16 amino acids. CDR3 in amino acids: CASSYSREMYTGELFF. In DNA form, the CDR3 reads TGTGCCAGCAGTTACTCCAGGGAAATGTACACCGGGGAGCTGTTTTTT.

The rearrangement links TRBV4-1 to TRBJ2-4, with 15 bases identical to TRBD2. This CDR3 contains 21 residues. Per the germline V gene, CDR1 is MGHRA and CDR2 is YSYEKL. J lost 2 bases, V lost 4 bases, and 15 bases had no gene match. The CDR3 bases are TGCGCCAGCAGCCCCGGAGGACTAGCGGGAGGGCCGCGGGATTCCAAAAACATTCAGTACTTC. As protein: CASSPGGLAGGPRDSKNIQYF.

This clone was found a few times. The chain recombines TRBV27 with TRBJ2-2; 8 positions agree with TRBD1. The germline V gene has CDR1 MNHEY and CDR2 SMNVEV (reference sequence). The V gene end was trimmed by 6 bases and the J gene end by 6 bases; junction bases not matched to a gene: 6. This CDR3 has 14 residues. The CDR3 DNA reads TGTGCCAGCAGAGACAGGGGCGTGTCCGGGGAGCTGTTTTTT. As protein: CASRDRGVSGELFF.

This rearrangement joins TRBV19 to TRBJ2-7; tentatively, D is TRBD1 (6 bases). The germline gives CDR1 LNHDA, CDR2 SQIVND (reference sequence). CDR3 length: 16 residues. The ends were cut back, 4 bases at V and 5 bases at J, with 21 bases in the middle. This chain's CDR3 is CASSRLGRGKVDEQYF. CDR3 coding DNA: TGTGCCAGTAGTAGGCTTGGAAGGGGGAAAGTGGACGAGCAGTACTTC.

This clone was detected only a few times. The rearrangement uses TRBV4-1 and TRBJ2-7; 7 positions agree with TRBD2. This CDR3 spans 15 amino acids. Germline CDR1 reads MGHRA; CDR2 reads YSYEKL. The ends lost 0 bases at V and 4 bases at J; junction bases unmatched: 6. The DNA for the CDR3 is TGCGCCAGCAGCCAAGATCGGAGCGGGACGTACGAGCAGTACTTC. Translating gives CASSQDRSGTYEQYF.

The chain couples TRBV2 to TRBJ1-2; tentative D call: TRBD1 (5 bases). V shed 1 base and J shed 2 bases, with 11 bases lying between them. This CDR3 is 15 amino acids long. CDR1 is SNHLY, CDR2 FYNNEI, per germline. This chain's CDR3 is CASSEGGAGNYGYTF. CDR3 sequence (DNA): TGTGCCAGCAGTGAAGGGGGCGCAGGGAACTATGGCTACACCTTC.

The chain employs TRBV7-9 and TRBJ2-1, with 8 bases aligning to TRBD2. CDR1 SEHNR and CDR2 FQNEAQ come from the germline V gene (reference sequence). The V segment lost 2 bases and the J segment 4 bases; nucleotides outside the gene matches: 7. The CDR3 sequence is 16 residues long. The CDR3 region has the DNA TGTGCCAGCAGCTTATCCCTAGCGGGCACTTACAATGAGCAGTTCTTC. Translating it yields CASSLSLAGTYNEQFF.

Only a few counts were recorded for this clone. This chain uses TRBV28 with TRBJ1-1; D possibly corresponds to TRBD1 (5 bases). Germline V gene data show CDR1 as MDHEN and CDR2 as SYDVKM. This CDR3 has 14 amino acids. Trimming removed 5 bases from V and 5 bases from J, with 15 bases in between. CDR3 residues: CASSMGGIGTEAFF. Here the CDR3 DNA reads TGTGCCAGCAGTATGGGGGGTATAGGGACTGAAGCTTTCTTT.

This chain connects TRBV7-2 to TRBJ1-2, with 8 bases lining up with TRBD1. Germline V CDR1 and CDR2: SGHTA, FQGNSA. The CDR3 loop spans 14 amino acids. The ends lost 1 base at V and 7 bases at J; junction bases unmatched: 5. The CDR3 region has the DNA TGTGCCAGCAGCTTAGAGTTGCAGGGGGCTGGCTACACCTTC. It yields the protein CASSLELQGAGYTF.

The chain uses TRBV7-9 and TRBJ1-2; unclear D gene. Trimming pared 2 bases from V and 1 base from J, leaving 8 bases between. The CDR3 length is 14 residues. Germline V gene lookup returns CDR1 SEHNR and CDR2 FQNEAQ (reference sequence). Here the CDR3 DNA reads TGTGCCAGCAGCTTACTACGTGATAACTATGGCTACACCTTC. Its translation is CASSLLRDNYGYTF.

The chain employs TRBV6-5 and TRBJ2-5; no clear D. The germline V gene encodes CDR1 MNHEY and CDR2 SVGAGI. The V end lost 2 bases, the J end lost 13 bases, and 17 bases lay between the germline ends. This CDR3 region has 13 residues. CDR3 bases: TGTGCCAGCAGTTACCCTGGTGAGGATGTTCCGTACTTC. Translating gives CASSYPGEDVPYF.

This clone showed up just once. The chain is built from TRBV9 and TRBJ1-1; a possible D gene is TRBD1 (5 bases). The V end was cut by 4 bases, the J end by 3 bases, with 16 bases between. The length of the CDR3 is 15 residues. The V gene's germline CDR1 is SGDLS and CDR2 YYNGEE. In DNA form, the CDR3 reads TGTGCCAGCAGCCCCCTCGGGGGAAGGGACACTGAAGCTTTCTTT. This codes for CASSPLGGRDTEAFF.

Only one count was recorded for this clone. The chain carries TRBV24-1 and TRBJ2-3; 9 nucleotides agree with TRBD2. V lost 12 bases to trimming and J lost 5 bases; unmatched junction nucleotides: 8. The CDR3 has 13 residues. Looked up from germline, CDR1 is KGHDR and CDR2 is SFDVKD. CDR3 amino acids: CASGLAGKDTQYF. The CDR3 DNA sequence: TGTGCCTCGGGACTAGCCGGTAAAGATACGCAGTATTTT.

This chain uses TRBV30 with TRBJ1-5; D gene uncertain. Germline CDR1 is GTSNPN and CDR2 is SVGIG (reference sequence). Trimming left V 2 bases short and J 4 bases short, with 12 bases between. CDR3 length equals 14 residues. For the CDR3, the DNA is TGTGCCTGGAGTTGGGCAGGAGGGAATCAGCCCCAGCATTTT. As protein: CAWSWAGGNQPQHF.

This chain connects TRBV15 to TRBJ2-5; TRBD2 matches 7 bases. Germline CDR1 LNHNV, CDR2 YYDKDF (reference sequence). The CDR3 is 15 amino acids. With 0 bases clipped from V and 7 bases from J, the junction kept 8 bases outside the gene matches. In nucleotides, the CDR3 is TGTGCCACCAGCAGAGAGACAGACGGCGGGAGGACCCAGTACTTC. This gives the protein CATSRETDGGRTQYF.

The CDR3 DNA follows: TGTGCCAGCAGCGTAGGAGTGGGAGGGCGTGGTGGGGAGACCCAGTACTTC. This encodes CASSVGVGGRGGETQYF. The chain uses TRBV9 and TRBJ2-5; 7 positions agree with TRBD2. The CDR3 is 17 amino acids. CDR1 is SGDLS, CDR2 YYNGEE, per germline. J gave up 5 bases and V 0 bases, and 13 bases lay outside the gene matches. Supplemented by reference TRBV9 and TRBJ2-5, the full variable domain reads DSGVTQTPKHLITATGQRVTLRCSPRSGDLSVYWYQQSLDQGLQFLIQYYNGEERAKGNILERFSAQQFPDLHSELNLSSLELGDSALYFCASSVGVGGRGGETQYFGPGTRLLVL.

The V call is TRBV9, the J call TRBJ2-1; no clear D. In germline, CDR1 is SGDLS, CDR2 YYNGEE. The CDR3 spans 13 residues. V was cut by 0 bases and J by 5 bases, with 6 bases left in between. The CDR3 loop reads CASSVGVDNEQFF. The DNA of the CDR3 is TGTGCCAGCAGCGTAGGAGTCGACAATGAGCAGTTCTTC.

The CDR3 bases are TGTGCCAGCAGCGTAGAAGGTGGGCGGGGGAATGAGCAGTTCTTC. Amino acid sequence: CASSVEGGRGNEQFF. The chain has TRBV9 and TRBJ2-1, with TRBD2 matching over 7 bases. The germline gives CDR1 SGDLS, CDR2 YYNGEE. Unmatched junction bases numbered 7, after V lost 0 bases and J lost 7 bases. The CDR3 is 15 residues long.